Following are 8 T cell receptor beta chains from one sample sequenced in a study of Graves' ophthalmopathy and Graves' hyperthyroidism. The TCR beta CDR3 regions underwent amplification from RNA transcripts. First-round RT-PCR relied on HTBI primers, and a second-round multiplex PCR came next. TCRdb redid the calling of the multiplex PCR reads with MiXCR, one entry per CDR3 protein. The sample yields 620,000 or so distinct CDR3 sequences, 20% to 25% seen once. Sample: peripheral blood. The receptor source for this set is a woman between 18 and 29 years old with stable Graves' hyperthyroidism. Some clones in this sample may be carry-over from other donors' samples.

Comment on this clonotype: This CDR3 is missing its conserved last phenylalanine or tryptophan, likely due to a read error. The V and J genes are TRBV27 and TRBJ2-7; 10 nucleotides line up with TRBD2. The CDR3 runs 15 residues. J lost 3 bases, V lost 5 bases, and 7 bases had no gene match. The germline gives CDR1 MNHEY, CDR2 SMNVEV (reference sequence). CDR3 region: CASSPGTSVNYEQYY. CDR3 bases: TGTGCCAGCAGTCCGGGGACTAGCGTAAACTACGAGCAGTACTAC.

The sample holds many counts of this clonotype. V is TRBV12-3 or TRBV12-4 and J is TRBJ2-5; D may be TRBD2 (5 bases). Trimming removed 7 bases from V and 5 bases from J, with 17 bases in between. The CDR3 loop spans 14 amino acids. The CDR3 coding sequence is TGTGCCAGCACCAAACCGGGAAGTCGGGAGACCCAGTACTTC. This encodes CASTKPGSRETQYF.

Here the CDR3 reads CAWSPGLAGGGETQYF. The DNA of the CDR3 is TGTGCCTGGAGTCCCGGACTAGCGGGAGGTGGAGAGACCCAGTACTTC. This chain uses TRBV30 with TRBJ2-5, with 14 bases that match TRBD2. The CDR3 loop spans 16 amino acids. Germline V gives CDR1 GTSNPN, CDR2 SVGIG (reference sequence). The V segment lost 2 bases and the J segment 4 bases; nucleotides outside the gene matches: 6.

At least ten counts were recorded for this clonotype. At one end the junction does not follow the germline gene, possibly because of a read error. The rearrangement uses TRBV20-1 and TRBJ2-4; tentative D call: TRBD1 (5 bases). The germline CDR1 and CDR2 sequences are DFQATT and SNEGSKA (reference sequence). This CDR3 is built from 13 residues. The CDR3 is CSARATAQNIQYF. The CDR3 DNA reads TGCAGTGCTAGAGCGACAGCCCAAAACATTCAGTACTTC.

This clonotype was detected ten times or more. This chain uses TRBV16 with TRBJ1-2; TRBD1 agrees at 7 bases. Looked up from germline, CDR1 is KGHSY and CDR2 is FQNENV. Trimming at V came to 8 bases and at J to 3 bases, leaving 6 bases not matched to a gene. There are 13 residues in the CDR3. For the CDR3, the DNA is TGTGCCAGCGGAACAACAGGGGACTATGGCTACACCTTC. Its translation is CASGTTGDYGYTF.

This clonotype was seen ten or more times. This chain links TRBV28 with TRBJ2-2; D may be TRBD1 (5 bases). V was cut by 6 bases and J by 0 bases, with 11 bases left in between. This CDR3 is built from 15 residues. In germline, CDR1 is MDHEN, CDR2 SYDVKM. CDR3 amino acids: CASRKDKANTGELFF. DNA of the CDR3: TGTGCCAGCAGGAAGGACAAGGCGAACACCGGGGAGCTGTTTTTT.

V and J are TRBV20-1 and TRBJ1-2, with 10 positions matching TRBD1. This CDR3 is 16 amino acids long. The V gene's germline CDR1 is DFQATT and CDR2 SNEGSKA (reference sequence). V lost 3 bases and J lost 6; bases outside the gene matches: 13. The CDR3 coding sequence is TGCAGTGCTAGCCGGAGTGGACAGGGGGAGGTCGATGGCTACACCTTC. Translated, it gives CSASRSGQGEVDGYTF.

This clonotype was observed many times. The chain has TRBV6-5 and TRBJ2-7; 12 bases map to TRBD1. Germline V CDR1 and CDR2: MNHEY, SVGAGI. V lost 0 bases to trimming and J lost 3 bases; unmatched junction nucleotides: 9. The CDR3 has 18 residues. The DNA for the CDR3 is TGTGCCAGCAGTTACTCGTTGGGACAGGGGGCCAAGAGCTACGAGCAGTACTTC. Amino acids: CASSYSLGQGAKSYEQYF.